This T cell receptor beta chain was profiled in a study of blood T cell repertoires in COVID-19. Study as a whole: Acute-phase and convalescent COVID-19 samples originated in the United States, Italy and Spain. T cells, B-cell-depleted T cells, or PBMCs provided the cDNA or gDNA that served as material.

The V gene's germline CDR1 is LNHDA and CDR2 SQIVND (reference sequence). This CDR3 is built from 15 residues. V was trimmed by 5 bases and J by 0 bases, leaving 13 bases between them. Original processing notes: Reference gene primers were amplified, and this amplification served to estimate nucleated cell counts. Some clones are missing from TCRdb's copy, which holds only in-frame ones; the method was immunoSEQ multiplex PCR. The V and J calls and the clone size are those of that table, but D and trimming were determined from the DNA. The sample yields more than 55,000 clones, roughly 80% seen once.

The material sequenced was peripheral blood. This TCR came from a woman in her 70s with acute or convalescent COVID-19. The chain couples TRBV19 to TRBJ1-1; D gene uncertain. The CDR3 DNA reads TGTGCCAGTAGTCCCCCACTATACATGAACACTGAAGCTTTCTTT. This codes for CASSPPLYMNTEAFF.